This paragraph covers one T cell receptor beta chain sequence. The target antigen is unknown. The sample comes from a study of T cells in Graves' hyperthyroidism and ophthalmopathy. The CDR3 regions of TCR beta were amplified from RNA transcripts. The TCR CDR3 was amplified in a first-round RT-PCR using the HTBI primer set. TCRdb re-derived calls from the multiplex PCR reads in MiXCR, one entry per CDR3 protein. The sample has roughly 350,000 distinct CDR3 sequences, roughly 13% seen once. Study-level points and caveats: Researchers found most expanded thyroid clonotypes above 0.001 in blood as well. Ophthalmopathy got predicted by the model a median about six months before its onset.

Trimming took off 6 bases at V and 8 bases at J, with 13 bases between the two ends. The CDR3 consists of 13 residues. Germline V lookup: CDR1 KGHSH, CDR2 LQKENI. This TCR was sampled from a woman in her forties with Graves' ophthalmopathy. The chain uses TRBV18 and TRBJ1-4; D is unresolved. Sequenced sample: blood. CDR3 loop: CASSPDWREKLFF. In DNA, the CDR3 is TGTGCCAGCTCGCCGGACTGGAGAGAAAAACTGTTTTTT.